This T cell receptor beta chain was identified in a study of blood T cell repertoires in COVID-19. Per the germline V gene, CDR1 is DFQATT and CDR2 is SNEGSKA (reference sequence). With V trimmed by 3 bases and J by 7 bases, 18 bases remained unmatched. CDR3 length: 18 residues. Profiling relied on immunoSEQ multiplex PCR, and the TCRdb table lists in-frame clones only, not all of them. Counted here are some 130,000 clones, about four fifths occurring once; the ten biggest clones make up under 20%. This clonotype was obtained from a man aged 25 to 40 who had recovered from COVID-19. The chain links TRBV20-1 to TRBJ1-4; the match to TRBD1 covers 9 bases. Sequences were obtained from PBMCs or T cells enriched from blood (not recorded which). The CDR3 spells CSASNVLGSGTGSEKLFF. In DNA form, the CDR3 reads TGCAGTGCTAGTAATGTCCTGGGGTCCGGGACAGGGAGTGAAAAACTGTTTTTT.